These 14 T cell receptor beta chains were sequenced from one sample in a study of cytotoxic CD8 clonotypes in ibrutinib-treated CLL. TCRdb's copy holds only in-frame clones and misses some; the assay was immunoSEQ multiplex PCR. The sample contains more than 200,000 clones, 70% of which appear only once. The input for sequencing was PBMCs, taken after 12 months of ibrutinib treatment. These receptors all stem from a human donor with chronic lymphocytic leukemia.

This chain links TRBV30 with TRBJ1-2, with D possibly being TRBD1 (5 bases). CDR1 and CDR2 from the germline V gene are GTSNPN and SVGIG (reference sequence). The CDR3 contains 13 residues. The V and J ends lost 5 bases and 1 base respectively, with 11 bases between them. CDR3 nucleotide sequence: TGTGCCTGGGCAAGAGACAGTAACTATGGCTACACCTTC. Amino acids: CAWARDSNYGYTF.

The rearrangement joins TRBV30 to TRBJ1-2, with D possibly TRBD1 on 5 matching bases. With 3 bases removed from V and 1 base from J, the gap between germline ends came to 9 bases. The CDR3 is made up of 13 amino acids. From germline, CDR1 is GTSNPN and CDR2 SVGIG (reference sequence). As DNA, the CDR3 is TGTGCCTGGAGGGAAGGGGTTAACTATGGCTACACCTTC. This codes for CAWREGVNYGYTF.

V gene TRBV4-1 combines with J gene TRBJ1-6, with 8 bases fitting TRBD1. Trimming cost V 4 bases and J 3 bases; bases outside gene matches: 5. The CDR3 is made up of 16 amino acids. Per the germline V gene, CDR1 is MGHRA and CDR2 is YSYEKL. The CDR3: CASSLQTGDYNSPLHF. In nucleotides, the CDR3 is TGCGCCAGCAGCCTTCAGACAGGGGACTATAATTCACCCCTCCACTTT.

This clone was picked up a small number of times. The chain couples TRBV28 to TRBJ1-5; 11 nucleotides line up with TRBD1. With 8 bases clipped from V and 4 bases from J, the junction kept 22 bases outside the gene matches. The CDR3 runs to 20 residues. Germline V gene sequence: CDR1 MDHEN, CDR2 SYDVKM. CDR3 sequence reads: CASGLRDRGKTRRGNQPQHF. The CDR3 DNA follows: TGTGCCAGCGGTCTCCGGGACAGGGGGAAGACGAGACGGGGGAATCAGCCCCAGCATTTT.

The chain employs TRBV10-3 and TRBJ2-7, with TRBD2 matching over 7 bases. The junction had 7 bases not matched to a gene; V was cut back by 8 bases and J by 3 bases. Germline V gives CDR1 ENHRY, CDR2 SYGVKD. CDR3 length equals 13 residues. This chain's CDR3 is CAISASGNYEQYF. The CDR3 DNA reads TGTGCCATCTCCGCTAGCGGTAACTACGAGCAGTACTTC.

There are a few counts of this clone. The rearrangement joins TRBV5-1 to TRBJ2-5, with 7 positions matching TRBD2. Germline V lookup: CDR1 SGHRS, CDR2 YFSETQ. Trimming cost V 3 bases and J 4 bases; bases outside gene matches: 15. This CDR3 is 17 amino acids long. CDR3 sequence reads: CASSSSPGTGGGETQYF. The CDR3, as DNA: TGCGCCAGCAGCTCCTCTCCCGGGACGGGGGGAGGAGAGACCCAGTACTTC.

The V and J genes are TRBV29-1 and TRBJ2-1, with D maybe TRBD2 (5 bases). Trimming left V 4 bases short and J 7 bases short, with 14 bases between. Germline assignment: CDR1 SQVTM and CDR2 ANQGSEA. The CDR3 is 13 residues long. CDR3 nucleotide sequence: TGCAGCGTTGCCTCGGAGGTGGGGAATGAGCAGTTCTTC. As protein: CSVASEVGNEQFF.

This clone was counted only a few times. V and J are TRBV15 and TRBJ1-1; 7 bases are shared with TRBD1. The germline V gene has CDR1 LNHNV and CDR2 YYDKDF (reference sequence). V shed 7 bases, J shed 1 base, and the junction held 6 bases outside the gene matches. The CDR3 consists of 14 residues. The CDR3 loop is CATKPGTANTEAFF. In DNA, the CDR3 is TGTGCCACCAAGCCGGGGACAGCGAACACTGAAGCTTTCTTT.

The genes are TRBV14 and TRBJ1-1; D perhaps matches TRBD1 (6 bases). V lost 0 bases and J lost 1, with 15 bases in between. The CDR3 consists of 17 residues. Germline CDR1 is SGHDN and CDR2 is FVKESK. The CDR3 spells CASSQDEWGLGNTEAFF. The CDR3 nucleotides read TGTGCCAGCAGCCAAGACGAGTGGGGGCTTGGGAACACTGAAGCTTTCTTT.

This rearrangement joins TRBV6-5 to TRBJ2-7; D is ambiguous. The CDR3 spans 13 residues. Trimming stripped 7 bases from V and 5 bases from J, with 15 bases between. Germline CDR1 is MNHEY and CDR2 is SVGAGI. CDR3 sequence (DNA): TGTGCCAGCACCCCCCCGACTTACAACGAGCAGTACTTC. Protein product: CASTPPTYNEQYF.

The chain has TRBV7-3 and TRBJ1-1; 7 nucleotides match TRBD1. The CDR3 length is 13 residues. Germline trimming cut 4 bases from V and 1 base from J; bases unmatched to any gene: 0. Germline CDR1 and CDR2: SGHTA and FQGTGA. The CDR3 sequence is CASSWDRNTEAFF. The CDR3 bases are TGTGCCAGCAGCTGGGACAGGAACACTGAAGCTTTCTTT.

The J gene is TRBJ1-3, the V gene TRBV7-6, with D uncertain. Germline V gene data show CDR1 as SGHVS and CDR2 as FNYEAQ. V dropped 5 bases and J dropped 0 bases, with 11 bases sitting between them. This CDR3 spans 15 amino acids. The CDR3 DNA is TGTGCCAGCAGCCCCCGACAAGGCTCTGGAAACACCATATATTTT. Translating gives CASSPRQGSGNTIYF.

The CDR3 loop reads CSVEDGFYEQYF. The CDR3 DNA is TGCAGCGTTGAAGACGGCTTCTACGAGCAGTACTTC. The chain joins TRBV29-1 to TRBJ2-7; D is ambiguous. The V and J ends lost 0 bases and 3 bases respectively, with 6 bases between them. From germline, CDR1 is SQVTM and CDR2 ANQGSEA. CDR3 length equals 12 residues.

The gene calls are TRBV5-1 and TRBJ2-5, with TRBD2 identical over 9 bases. The CDR3 has 16 residues. V shed 4 bases, J shed 4 bases, and the junction held 11 bases outside the gene matches. From germline, CDR1 is SGHRS and CDR2 YFSETQ. This CDR3 reads CASSLEPASGVETQYF. CDR3 nucleotide sequence: TGCGCCAGCAGCCTCGAGCCGGCTAGCGGGGTAGAGACCCAGTACTTC.